These 20 T cell receptor beta chains originate from one sample sequenced in a study of T cell responses to AZD1222 COVID-19 vaccine. Data came from immunoSEQ multiplex PCR; TCRdb stores just in-frame clones and leaves some out. The data show roughly 200,000 clones, approximately 94% seen once. The sequencing used peripheral blood, collected 28 days after the second dose of the MenACWY control vaccine. The receptors were gathered from an adult who received the MenACWY meningococcal vaccine as a control.

This clone appeared a few times. V is TRBV5-4 and J is TRBJ2-7; 12 nucleotides align to TRBD2. Trimming cost V 4 bases and J 4 bases; bases outside gene matches: 9. This CDR3 contains 16 residues. CDR1 is SGHNT and CDR2 is YYREEE in the germline V gene (reference sequence). The CDR3, as DNA: TGTGCCAGCAGCCCAACTAGCGGGAGGCCTGATTACGAGCAGTACTTC. It encodes CASSPTSGRPDYEQYF.

The count of this clone is one. This rearrangement joins TRBV18 to TRBJ1-3, with no clear D. Germline V gives CDR1 KGHSH, CDR2 LQKENI. The CDR3 extends over 17 amino acids. V was cut by 2 bases and J by 4 bases, with 18 bases left in between. CDR3 DNA sequence: TGTGCCAGCTCACCATCGACTTCGAGGGTAGGCGGAAACACCATATATTTT. Amino acid sequence: CASSPSTSRVGGNTIYF.

The chain combines TRBV6-4 with TRBJ2-1, with 9 bases identical to TRBD2. The trim removed 5 bases at V and 5 bases at J, leaving 7 bases unmatched. The CDR3 is 15 amino acids. Germline CDR1 MRHNA, CDR2 SNTAGT. CDR3 DNA: TGTGCCAGCAGTAGGATAGCGGGAGTGGACAATGAGCAGTTCTTC. This gives the protein CASSRIAGVDNEQFF.

The CDR3: CASSPRLTNTEAFF. In DNA form, the CDR3 reads TGTGCCAGCAGTCCCCGTCTAACGAACACTGAAGCTTTCTTT. The genes are TRBV6-2 or TRBV6-3 and TRBJ1-1; D is unresolved. Trimming pared 5 bases from V and 1 base from J, leaving 11 bases between. CDR1 is MNHEY and CDR2 is SVGEGT in the germline V gene. This CDR3 is built from 14 residues.

This chain uses TRBV5-8 with TRBJ2-7; the D gene is possibly TRBD1 (5 bases). The CDR3 is 12 amino acids. The V and J ends lost 1 base and 6 bases respectively, with 8 bases between them. CDR1 and CDR2 (germline): SGHTS, YDEGEE. The DNA of the CDR3 is TGTGCCAGCAGCTTGAGGGGTGGCGAGCAGTACTTC. As protein: CASSLRGGEQYF.

The V gene is TRBV27, the J gene TRBJ2-6; TRBD1 aligns across 9 bases. V lost 8 bases to trimming and J lost 0 bases; unmatched junction nucleotides: 8. The germline gives CDR1 MNHEY, CDR2 SMNVEV (reference sequence). This CDR3 has 17 residues. For the CDR3, the DNA is TGTGCCAGCTCCCAGGGACAGGGTTACTCTGGGGCCAACGTCCTGACTTTC. The encoded protein is CASSQGQGYSGANVLTF. Using reference TRBV27 and TRBJ2-6 for the parts outside the CDR3, the full variable domain is EAQVTQNPRYLITVTGKKLTVTCSQNMNHEYMSWYRQDPGLGLRQIYYSMNVEVTDKGDVPEGYKVSRKEKRNFPLILESPSPNQTSLYFCASSQGQGYSGANVLTFGAGSRLTVL.

This clone appeared once. The chain employs TRBV14 and TRBJ2-7; the match to TRBD1 covers 7 bases. V was pared by 0 bases and J by 4 bases, with 6 bases of the junction left unmatched. Germline values: CDR1 SGHDN, CDR2 FVKESK. This CDR3 region has 15 residues. The CDR3 bases are TGTGCCAGCAGCCAAGACGGCAGGGGGTGGTACGAGCAGTACTTC. This sequence encodes CASSQDGRGWYEQYF.

This chain connects TRBV5-1 to TRBJ2-7, with a weak D call TRBD1 (5 bases). Deletions cut 0 bases from V and 1 base from J, with 11 bases between. Germline V CDR1 and CDR2: SGHRS, YFSETQ. The CDR3 runs 15 residues. CDR3 in amino acids: CASSLEGQGSYEQYF. The CDR3 DNA follows: TGCGCCAGCAGCTTGGAGGGGCAGGGTTCCTACGAGCAGTACTTC.

The chain couples TRBV11-1 to TRBJ1-5, with D tentatively TRBD1 (6 bases). Germline CDR1 reads SGHAT; CDR2 reads FQDESV (reference sequence). The V and J ends lost 5 bases and 3 bases respectively, with 11 bases between them. CDR3 size: 14 residues. The CDR3 reads CASSQGQFNQPQHF. The CDR3 bases are TGTGCCAGCAGCCAAGGACAGTTCAATCAGCCCCAGCATTTT.

The chain couples TRBV11-3 to TRBJ1-1; D gene ambiguous. Germline V gives CDR1 SGHNT, CDR2 YENEEA. The CDR3 has 12 amino acids. The V end was cut by 0 bases, the J end by 6 bases, with 5 bases between. The CDR3 loop reads CASSLETAEAFF. In nucleotides, the CDR3 is TGTGCCAGCAGCTTAGAGACTGCTGAAGCTTTCTTT.

The genes are TRBV7-2 and TRBJ2-7, with 13 positions matching TRBD2. The CDR3 runs to 14 residues. CDR1 is SGHTA and CDR2 is FQGNSA in the germline V gene. V was pared by 5 bases and J by 9 bases, with 7 bases of the junction left unmatched. This CDR3 is CASSKLAGGSVQYF. Written as DNA, the CDR3 is TGTGCCAGCAGCAAACTAGCGGGAGGGAGTGTGCAGTACTTC.

The chain has TRBV27 and TRBJ2-3, with D perhaps matching TRBD1 (5 bases). V was trimmed by 10 bases and J by 7 bases, leaving 12 bases between them. The germline V gene has CDR1 MNHEY and CDR2 SMNVEV (reference sequence). The CDR3 loop spans 11 amino acids. The DNA of the CDR3 is TGTGCCACCCGAGCAGGGTATACGCAGTATTTT. Amino acids: CATRAGYTQYF.

V is TRBV25-1 and J is TRBJ2-1; 7 bases map to TRBD2. The CDR3 runs 15 residues. Germline trimming cut 5 bases from V and 0 bases from J; bases unmatched to any gene: 4. Looked up from germline, CDR1 is MGHDK and CDR2 is SYGVNS. The CDR3 here is CASSSRGSSYNEQFF. In nucleotides, the CDR3 is TGTGCCAGCAGTTCTCGCGGGAGCTCCTACAATGAGCAGTTCTTC.

V usage is TRBV5-6 and J usage is TRBJ1-2, with D unresolved. The CDR3 runs to 15 residues. Trimming pared 3 bases from V and 6 bases from J, leaving 18 bases between. CDR1 SGHDT and CDR2 YYEEEE come from the germline V gene. The CDR3 sequence is CASSSRVGRRDGYTF. The CDR3, as DNA: TGTGCCAGCAGCTCCCGCGTCGGCCGAAGGGATGGCTACACCTTC.

The V gene is TRBV4-2, the J gene TRBJ1-5; TRBD1 is a possible D gene (6 bases). CDR1 and CDR2 (germline): LGHNA, YNFKEQ. The CDR3 loop spans 16 amino acids. V lost 0 bases and J 1 base, leaving 10 bases between the germline ends. The CDR3 spells CASSQETGLSNQPQHF. The CDR3 DNA reads TGTGCCAGCAGCCAAGAAACAGGGCTAAGCAATCAGCCCCAGCATTTT.

This clone has just a few counts. The V and J genes are TRBV10-3 and TRBJ1-1, with a possible D match to TRBD1 (5 bases). The ends were cut back, 6 bases at V and 7 bases at J, with 15 bases in the middle. The CDR3 contains 13 residues. Looked up from germline, CDR1 is ENHRY and CDR2 is SYGVKD. The CDR3 DNA reads TGTGCCATCAGCTTGAACCGGGACGTTGAAGCTTTCTTT. Its protein product is CAISLNRDVEAFF.

This chain joins TRBV6-5 and TRBJ2-1, with TRBD2 matching over 10 bases. V lost 7 bases, J lost 6 bases, and 6 bases stayed unmatched. The CDR3 is 14 residues long. Per the germline V gene, CDR1 is MNHEY and CDR2 is SVGAGI. The CDR3 spells CASIPSGSFNEQFF. Written as DNA, the CDR3 is TGTGCCAGCATACCTAGCGGGAGCTTCAATGAGCAGTTCTTC.

V and J are TRBV7-6 and TRBJ2-7; D ambiguous. Germline CDR1 is SGHVS and CDR2 is FNYEAQ. The ends were cut back, 1 base at V and 3 bases at J, with 10 bases in the middle. This CDR3 has 14 residues. Here the CDR3 DNA reads TGTGCCAGCAGCTTAGGAATAGACCACTACGAGCAGTACTTC. It specifies CASSLGIDHYEQYF.

This chain joins TRBV5-1 and TRBJ2-7; 9 positions agree with TRBD2. The germline CDR1 and CDR2 sequences are SGHRS and YFSETQ. V lost 1 base, J lost 7 bases, and 9 bases stayed unmatched. CDR3 length: 15 residues. The CDR3 DNA reads as TGCGCCAGCAGCTTGCCGGCGGGAGGGCCTGATGAGCAGTACTTC. Protein: CASSLPAGGPDEQYF.

J is TRBJ2-5 and V is TRBV9, with 9 bases aligning to TRBD2. The V segment lost 0 bases and the J segment 1 base; nucleotides outside the gene matches: 7. The CDR3 is 17 residues long. Germline V gives CDR1 SGDLS, CDR2 YYNGEE. Written as DNA, the CDR3 is TGTGCCAGCAGCGTAGCTGGGGAGCGGGGGGCCCAAGAGACCCAGTACTTC. Residues: CASSVAGERGAQETQYF.